These 6 T cell receptor beta chains share one sample of origin, sequenced in a study of shared clonotypes between healthy human individuals. The method was immunoSEQ multiplex PCR; TCRdb's version includes in-frame clones alone and lacks a portion of them. The repertoire includes 1.4 million to 1.5 million clones, 95% to 97% of them detected once, and about 1% sits in the top ten. Sequenced material: naive CD4+ T cells sorted from blood. The sample's subset: CD45RA+ positively selected. Receptor source: a man aged 30 to 39 in good health.

The chain recombines TRBV5-6 with TRBJ2-6; D remains ambiguous. The germline V gene encodes CDR1 SGHDT and CDR2 YYEEEE. Trimming cost V 4 bases and J 0 bases, with 11 bases left between them. This CDR3 has 16 residues. CDR3 in DNA: TGTGCCAGCAGCCTCCTTTCGGGCTCTGGGGCCAACGTCCTGACTTTC. This gives the protein CASSLLSGSGANVLTF.

The table lists this clone with a few counts. The rearrangement uses TRBV29-1 and TRBJ2-2, with TRBD2 matching 9 bases. CDR3 length: 15 residues. CDR1 and CDR2 (germline): SQVTM, ANQGSEA. J was trimmed by 5 bases and V by 4 bases; bases with no gene match: 8. The CDR3 region is CSVAGAGGVTGELFF. The CDR3, as DNA: TGCAGCGTTGCGGGAGCGGGAGGCGTTACCGGGGAGCTGTTTTTT.

The chain recombines TRBV5-8 with TRBJ2-1, with TRBD2 matching over 8 bases. The length of the CDR3 is 15 residues. CDR1 SGHTS and CDR2 YDEGEE come from the germline V gene. V was clipped by 4 bases and J by 7 bases; unmatched bases: 10. The CDR3 region is CASSPGGAAGNEQFF. For the CDR3, the DNA is TGTGCCAGCAGCCCCGGGGGGGCCGCGGGGAATGAGCAGTTCTTC.

CDR3 DNA: TGTGCCAGCAGAAGGGGGGGGGAGACCCAGTACTTC. Translating it yields CASRRGGETQYF. The rearrangement links TRBV25-1 to TRBJ2-5; a possible D gene is TRBD2 (7 bases). The CDR3 contains 12 residues. The V gene lost 6 bases and the J gene lost 5 bases, with 10 bases spanning the gap. Germline assignment: CDR1 MGHDK and CDR2 SYGVNS. Variable domain in full (rest from reference TRBV25-1 and TRBJ2-5): EADIYQTPRYLVIGTGKKITLECSQTMGHDKMYWYQQDPGMELHLIHYSYGVNSTEKGDLSSESTVSRIRTEHFPLTLESARPSHTSQYLCASRRGGETQYFGPGTRLLVL.

The rearrangement uses TRBV10-3 and TRBJ2-1; no firm D call. The CDR3 loop spans 14 amino acids. V gave up 0 bases and J gave up 7 bases, with 10 bases separating them. The germline gives CDR1 ENHRY, CDR2 SYGVKD. CDR3 DNA sequence: TGTGCCATCAGTGAGTCGGAGCTGAGGAATGAGCAGTTCTTC. It yields the protein CAISESELRNEQFF.

The J gene is TRBJ2-1, the V gene TRBV7-3; D gene unclear. This CDR3 has 15 residues. With 5 bases removed from V and 0 bases from J, the gap between germline ends came to 11 bases. Germline V gives CDR1 SGHTA, CDR2 FQGTGA. CDR3 DNA sequence: TGTGCCAGCAGCGCGATAATAGGCTCCTACAATGAGCAGTTCTTC. Translation: CASSAIIGSYNEQFF.